Below, 22 T cell receptor beta chains from the same sample are listed, as sequenced in a study of T cells in localized non-small cell lung cancer. Method: immunoSEQ multiplex PCR; TCRdb's copy keeps in-frame clones and lacks some. The sample consists of 13,000 or so clones, 25% to 30% of them appearing once. The material was lung tumor tissue, obtained before any cancer treatment. The receptors shown here come from a female donor of 60 years or more with stage I lung adenocarcinoma.

The J gene is TRBJ2-3, the V gene TRBV18, with no clear D. Germline CDR1 reads KGHSH; CDR2 reads LQKENI. The V gene lost 4 bases and the J gene lost 2 bases, with 7 bases spanning the gap. This CDR3 region has 13 residues. This CDR3 is CASSQMITDTQYF. The CDR3 DNA reads as TGTGCCAGCTCACAGATGATCACAGATACGCAGTATTTT. The whole variable domain, filled in from reference TRBV18 and TRBJ2-3, reads NAGVMQNPRHLVRRRGQEARLRCSPMKGHSHVYWYRQLPEEGLKFMVYLQKENIIDESGMPKERFSAEFPKEGPSILRIQQVVRGDSAAYFCASSQMITDTQYFGPGTRLTVL.

The V and J genes are TRBV29-1 and TRBJ1-2, with TRBD1 as a possible D gene (6 bases). Germline CDR1 is SQVTM and CDR2 is ANQGSEA. The CDR3 has 12 residues. V gave up 7 bases and J gave up 3 bases, with 12 bases separating them. The CDR3 is CSAPEGDYGYTF. The CDR3 DNA follows: TGCAGCGCCCCGGAGGGGGACTATGGCTACACCTTC.

The chain employs TRBV29-1 and TRBJ1-1, with 7 bases matching TRBD1. This CDR3 has 13 residues. The V segment lost 7 bases and the J segment 1 base; nucleotides outside the gene matches: 6. Germline V gene sequence: CDR1 SQVTM, CDR2 ANQGSEA. The CDR3 loop is CSATTGRNTEAFF. The DNA of the CDR3 is TGCAGCGCCACGACAGGGAGGAACACTGAAGCTTTCTTT. The full variable domain, with the rest looked up from reference TRBV29-1 and TRBJ1-1, is SAVISQKPSRDICQRGTSLTIQCQVDSQVTMMFWYRQQPGQSLTLIATANQGSEATYESGFVIDKFPISRPNLTFSTLTVSNMSPEDSSIYLCSATTGRNTEAFFGQGTRLTVV.

The rearrangement links TRBV18 to TRBJ2-3, with D possibly being TRBD1 (5 bases). The CDR3 is 14 residues long. The V end was cut by 1 base, the J end by 1 base, with 6 bases between. Germline V CDR1 and CDR2: KGHSH, LQKENI. This chain's CDR3 is CASSPLGGTDTQYF. CDR3 DNA sequence: TGTGCCAGCTCACCACTAGGGGGCACAGATACGCAGTATTTT.

This clone was counted many times. The chain joins TRBV11-3 to TRBJ1-1, with TRBD1 as a possible D gene (6 bases). CDR3 length: 14 amino acids. Germline CDR1 is SGHNT and CDR2 is YENEEA. The V gene lost 4 bases and the J gene lost 3 bases, with 12 bases spanning the gap. CDR3 sequence (DNA): TGTGCCAGCAGCTATACAGGGCGAGACACTGAAGCTTTCTTT. Residues: CASSYTGRDTEAFF.

The chain combines TRBV29-1 with TRBJ1-4, with D maybe TRBD1 (6 bases). The germline CDR1 and CDR2 sequences are SQVTM and ANQGSEA. V lost 5 bases to trimming and J lost 7 bases, with 11 bases between them. The CDR3 has 12 residues. CDR3 sequence: CSVRGGSEKLFF. The CDR3 DNA reads as TGCAGCGTTAGAGGGGGAAGTGAAAAACTGTTTTTT.

There are many counts of this clone. The J gene is TRBJ1-3, the V gene TRBV9; 7 bases are shared with TRBD1. The CDR3 contains 17 residues. With V trimmed by 4 bases and J by 2 bases, 12 bases remained unmatched. Germline V CDR1 and CDR2: SGDLS, YYNGEE. CDR3 nucleotides: TGTGCCAGCAGCCCACGAATCGGACAGGTGCCTGGAAACACCATATATTTT. This sequence encodes CASSPRIGQVPGNTIYF.

The chain employs TRBV11-3 and TRBJ2-2; D possibly corresponds to TRBD1 (5 bases). The CDR3 is 18 amino acids. Germline CDR1 reads SGHNT; CDR2 reads YENEEA. V lost 5 bases and J 9 bases, leaving 28 bases between the germline ends. For the CDR3, the DNA is TGTGCCAGCAGCCAAAGTATCCCCAGATCGGACACCCCACGGGAGCTGTTTTTT. This encodes CASSQSIPRSDTPRELFF. The entire variable domain, with the rest obtained from reference TRBV11-3 and TRBJ2-2, is as follows: EAGVVQSPRYKIIEKKQPVAFWCNPISGHNTLYWYLQNLGQGPELLIRYENEEAVDDSQLPKDRFSAERLKGVDSTLKIQPAELGDSAVYLCASSQSIPRSDTPRELFFGEGSRLTVL.

In this sample, this clone turned up a few times. V gene TRBV11-3 combines with J gene TRBJ1-2; the match to TRBD1 covers 12 bases. Trimming at V came to 5 bases and at J to 8 bases, leaving 6 bases not matched to a gene. CDR1 and CDR2 from the germline V gene are SGHNT and YENEEA. The CDR3 extends over 14 amino acids. The CDR3 bases are TGTGCCAGCAGCCCGGGACAGGGGGCGCGAGGCTACACCTTC. This encodes CASSPGQGARGYTF.

The table lists this clone with many counts. The chain links TRBV23-1 to TRBJ2-3, with D possibly matching TRBD1 (6 bases). TRBV23-1 has ORF status, its function being uncertain. CDR3 length: 15 residues. V lost 6 bases, J lost 2 bases, and 15 bases lay in between. CDR3 in amino acids: CASSQEGQTTDTQYF. The CDR3 coding sequence is TGCGCCAGCAGCCAAGAGGGACAAACCACAGATACGCAGTATTTT.

The rearrangement uses TRBV29-1 and TRBJ1-1; unclear D gene. The ends were cut back, 4 bases at V and 1 base at J, with 7 bases in the middle. CDR3 length: 12 residues. The germline V gene has CDR1 SQVTM and CDR2 ANQGSEA. The CDR3 DNA sequence: TGCAGCGTTGGGGTAGGGAACACTGAAGCTTTCTTT. Translation: CSVGVGNTEAFF.

This clone was seen more than once but under ten times. The genes are TRBV9 and TRBJ2-7, with 7 bases aligning to TRBD1. V dropped 5 bases and J dropped 3; count of bases not matched to a gene: 2. The CDR3 length is 12 residues. Germline V gene sequence: CDR1 SGDLS, CDR2 YYNGEE. The CDR3 here is CASRTGFYEQYF. In nucleotides, the CDR3 is TGTGCCAGCAGGACAGGGTTCTACGAGCAGTACTTC.

The CDR3 is CASSHLTAGTGSYEQYF. Here the CDR3 DNA reads TGTGCCAGCAGCCACCTCACTGCCGGGACAGGGAGCTACGAGCAGTACTTC. This chain connects TRBV14 to TRBJ2-7; TRBD1 matches at 9 bases. Trimming at V came to 3 bases and at J to 3 bases, leaving 12 bases not matched to a gene. This CDR3 spans 17 amino acids. Germline assignment: CDR1 SGHDN and CDR2 FVKESK.

About this clone: One or more nucleotides could not be called with certainty, so the encoded amino acid is given as X. The V and J genes are TRBV9 and TRBJ2-7, with TRBD2 identical over 7 bases. V lost 0 bases, J lost 6 bases, and 9 bases stayed unmatched. CDR3 length equals 15 residues. The V gene's germline CDR1 is SGDLS and CDR2 YYNGEE. CDR3 nucleotide sequence: TGTGCCAGCAGCGTAGGGGTAGCGGGTATCTRCGAGCAGTACTTC. Protein: CASSVGVAGIXEQYF.

This clone was detected only a few times. V is TRBV9 and J is TRBJ2-7; TRBD2 agrees at 7 bases. The CDR3 runs 17 residues. Germline CDR1 is SGDLS and CDR2 is YYNGEE. J gave up 2 bases and V 3 bases, and 14 bases lay outside the gene matches. CDR3 in DNA: TGTGCCAGCAGCGCCGGGGAGGCTAGCGGAGGGACCTACGAGCAGTACTTC. It codes for CASSAGEASGGTYEQYF.

This clone was recorded only once. This chain links TRBV30 with TRBJ1-1, with TRBD1 matching over 9 bases. The CDR3 totals 13 residues. CDR1 is GTSNPN, CDR2 SVGIG, per germline (reference sequence). J gave up 5 bases and V 7 bases, and 8 bases lay outside the gene matches. CDR3 amino acids: CALRGTGKTEAFF. For the CDR3, the DNA is TGTGCCTTGCGGGGGACAGGGAAAACTGAAGCTTTCTTT.

This clone was observed a handful of times. The chain has TRBV6-8 and TRBJ2-5; D gene ambiguous. Trimming removed 0 bases at V and 0 bases at J, with 8 bases between. The CDR3 sequence is 15 residues long. Germline V CDR1 and CDR2: MNHGY, SAAAGT. Here the CDR3 DNA reads TGTGCCAGCAGTTACTCGGTAACAGACCAAGAGACCCAGTACTTC. It translates to CASSYSVTDQETQYF.

The chain links TRBV29-1 to TRBJ1-3, with D perhaps TRBD1 (6 bases). Germline V gene lookup returns CDR1 SQVTM and CDR2 ANQGSEA. The CDR3 consists of 16 residues. Trimming took off 8 bases at V and 0 bases at J, with 20 bases between the two ends. Written as DNA, the CDR3 is TGCAGCCCAAGGGGGATACCCAGTTTCTCTGGAAACACCATATATTTT. Protein: CSPRGIPSFSGNTIYF.

The chain uses TRBV25-1 and TRBJ2-3; the D gene is possibly TRBD2 (5 bases). V lost 8 bases, J lost 4 bases, and 13 bases lay in between. Germline V gene lookup returns CDR1 MGHDK and CDR2 SYGVNS. The CDR3 contains 13 residues. CDR3 bases: TGTGCCAGCGGGGTGGAGGCTCCAGATACGCAGTATTTT. This translates into CASGVEAPDTQYF. The whole variable domain, filled in from reference TRBV25-1 and TRBJ2-3, reads EADIYQTPRYLVIGTGKKITLECSQTMGHDKMYWYQQDPGMELHLIHYSYGVNSTEKGDLSSESTVSRIRTEHFPLTLESARPSHTSQYLCASGVEAPDTQYFGPGTRLTVL.

The chain is built from TRBV6-7 and TRBJ1-2; 8 bases agree with TRBD1. TRBV6-7 is annotated as an ORF whose role is uncertain. The CDR3 consists of 14 residues. J was trimmed by 6 bases and V by 4 bases; bases with no gene match: 7. CDR3 coding DNA: TGTGCCAGCAGTTCCGTAGGACAGGGAAATGGCTACACCTTC. This translates into CASSSVGQGNGYTF.

CDR3 sequence: CASSRNGGEQFF. Written as DNA, the CDR3 is TGTGCCAGCTCACGGAATGGGGGTGAGCAGTTCTTC. The chain joins TRBV18 to TRBJ2-1; D may match TRBD1 or TRBD2 (5 bases each). This CDR3 comprises 12 residues. Trimming removed 4 bases at V and 9 bases at J, with 10 bases between. Germline V CDR1 and CDR2: KGHSH, LQKENI.

The rearrangement links TRBV11-3 to TRBJ1-2; 10 bases align to TRBD1. The CDR3 extends over 15 amino acids. Trimming took 6 bases from V and 5 from J; bases not matched to a gene: 9. Germline CDR1 and CDR2: SGHNT and YENEEA. The CDR3 region is CASSPGQGVGYGYTF. The CDR3 bases are TGTGCCAGCAGTCCTGGACAGGGGGTGGGGTATGGCTACACCTTC.